A selection of T cell receptor beta chains follows, all from one sample in a study of blood T cell repertoires in COVID-19. TCRdb's copy holds only in-frame clones and misses some; the assay was immunoSEQ multiplex PCR. The sample carries some 110,000 clones, roughly 82% recorded once. Sequencing used peripheral blood. The receptor source for this set is a human donor in a cohort sampled during active COVID-19. The CDR3 runs from the conserved cysteine through the conserved F or W. D genes are given only for firm matches. Expanded clones are given a class, and other clones once, few, many or no size at all.

>.|.|TRBV27|TRBJ2-5
TGTGCCAGCAGTTTCAGGGGACAAGAGACCCAGTACTTC
CASSFRGQETQYF
>.|.|TRBV27|TRBJ2-2
TGTGCCAGCAGGCGGGGGCCGAACACCGGGGAGCTGTTTTTT
CASRRGPNTGELFF
>.|TRBD1|TRBV6-6|TRBJ1-2
TGTGCCAGCAGTTACAGGGGGCGCAACTATGGCTACACCTTC
CASSYRGRNYGYTF
>.|.|TRBV3-1/TRBV3-2|TRBJ2-1
TGTGCCAGCAGCCTTTTAGGGGATGAGCAGTTCTTC
CASSLLGDEQFF
>.|TRBD1|TRBV4-2|TRBJ1-2
TGTGCCAGCAGCCAAGATCGGGGACAGGGGTCTGGCTACACCTTC
CASSQDRGQGSGYTF
>few|.|TRBV7-7|TRBJ2-2
TGCGCCTCCCGGGGTGGAGGGTACAACGGGGAGCTGTTTTTT
CASRGGGYNGELFF
>.|TRBD1|TRBV9|TRBJ1-3
TGTGCCAGCAGCGGACAGGGGACAGGAAACACCATATATTTT
CASSGQGTGNTIYF
>.|TRBD2|TRBV19|TRBJ2-7
TGTGCCAGTAGTATAGTCGGAAGCGGGAGAACCTACGAGCAGTACTTC
CASSIVGSGRTYEQYF
>once|TRBD2|TRBV19|TRBJ2-2
TGTGCCAGTAGTATACTAGCGGGAGGGGTATCCGGGGAGCTGTTTTTT
CASSILAGGVSGELFF
>.|.|TRBV6-1|TRBJ1-5
TGTGCCAGCAGTGAGACAGGCCATAGCAATCAGCCCCAGCATTTT
CASSETGHSNQPQHF
>.|TRBD1|TRBV9|TRBJ2-5
TGTGCCAGCAGCCCGGAACAGGGGGAAGAGACCCAGTACTTC
CASSPEQGEETQYF
>.|TRBD2|TRBV30|TRBJ2-3
TGTACTAATAGCGGGGGAGGCACAGATACGCAGTATTTT
CTNSGGGTDTQYF
>.|.|TRBV20-1|TRBJ1-5
TGCAGTGCTAGTGTTGGAGTGGGCAATCAGCCCCAGCATTTT
CSASVGVGNQPQHF
>.|TRBD2|TRBV6-5|TRBJ2-1
TGTGCCAGCAGATTAGCGGGAGGCACCTACAATGAGCAGTTCTTC
CASRLAGGTYNEQFF
>.|.|TRBV2|TRBJ1-1
TGTGCCAGCAGTAAGAAGGTATACGGAGGGAACACTGAAGCTTTCTTT
CASSKKVYGGNTEAFF
>once|.|TRBV5-4|TRBJ2-3
TGTGCCAGCAGCTTCGGGGCGGGACTCACAGATACGCAGTATTTT
CASSFGAGLTDTQYF
>.|.|TRBV11-2|TRBJ2-7
TGTGCCAGCCTCCCGGGGATAGTCCCCTACGAGCAGTACTTC
CASLPGIVPYEQYF
>.|TRBD1|TRBV2|TRBJ1-2
TGTGCCAGCACCCCGACGGGGGACAGATATAACTATGGCTACACCTTC
CASTPTGDRYNYGYTF
>.|.|TRBV7-9|TRBJ1-1
TGTGCCAGCAGCCACGGGGGCACTGAAGCTTTCTTT
CASSHGGTEAFF
>.|TRBD1|TRBV28|TRBJ2-7
TGTGCCACCAGGACAGGGGTCTCGGGAGAGCAGTACTTC
CATRTGVSGEQYF
>.|.|TRBV3-1/TRBV3-2|TRBJ1-5
TGTGCCAGCAGCCAAGGCAGGGATCAGCCCCAGCATTTT
CASSQGRDQPQHF
>.|.|TRBV7-9|TRBJ2-3
TGTGCCAGCAGCCGCAGAACAGATACGCAGTATTTT
CASSRRTDTQYF
>.|.|TRBV19|TRBJ1-5
TGTGCCAGTAGTATAATAGGCAATCAGCCCCAGCATTTT
CASSIIGNQPQHF
>.|.|TRBV30|TRBJ2-3
TGTGCCTGGAGTGTACACCTCAGCACAGATACGCAGTATTTT
CAWSVHLSTDTQYF
>.|.|TRBV20-1|TRBJ2-1
TGCAGTGCTTTAGATTACAATGAGCAGTTCTTC
CSALDYNEQFF
>.|.|TRBV19|TRBJ1-4
TGTGCCAGTAGCTACGACAGGAATGAAAAACTGTTTTTT
CASSYDRNEKLFF
>once|.|TRBV9|TRBJ2-1
TGTGCCAGCAGCGAGGGGGGCGGGAGTTTTTTAAATGAGCAGTTCTTC
CASSEGGGSFLNEQFF
>.|.|TRBV2|TRBJ2-3
TGTGCCAGCACGACAGCAGATACGCAGTATTTT
CASTTADTQYF
>.|.|TRBV5-6|TRBJ1-2
TGTGCCAGCAGCCCTCGAACAGGGTCCCATGGCTACACCTTC
CASSPRTGSHGYTF
>once|TRBD2|TRBV13|TRBJ2-6
TGTGCCAGCAGCGTTATTAGCGGGTACCCTGGGGCCAACGTCCTGACTTTC
CASSVISGYPGANVLTF
>.|TRBD2|TRBV9|TRBJ2-6
TGTGCCAGCAGCGCCGGACTAGCGGGAGTCTCTGGGGCCAACGTCCTGACTTTC
CASSAGLAGVSGANVLTF
>.|.|TRBV13|TRBJ1-1
TGTGCCAGCAGCATCCAGGGGTTGGGGACTGAAGCTTTCTTT
CASSIQGLGTEAFF
>once|TRBD1|TRBV6-5|TRBJ1-6
TGTGCCAGCAGTTACTCGCGGAACAGGGGGTACTCACCCCTCCACTTT
CASSYSRNRGYSPLHF
>.|.|TRBV7-7|TRBJ1-4
TGTGCCAGCAGCTTAAGAAGGGGTGAAAAACTGTTTTTT
CASSLRRGEKLFF
>.|TRBD1|TRBV2|TRBJ1-2
TGTGCCACTAACAGGGGGTATGGCTACACCTTC
CATNRGYGYTF
>.|TRBD2|TRBV27|TRBJ2-1
TGTGCCAGCAGTATCGCCGGGACTAGCGGGAGACTTCGGTACAATGAGCAGTTCTTC
CASSIAGTSGRLRYNEQFF
>.|.|TRBV5-6|TRBJ1-5
TGTGCCAGCAGCGGGCAGACGGGGAGTCCCCAGCATTTT
CASSGQTGSPQHF
>.|.|TRBV2|TRBJ2-1
TGTGCCAGCAGTGTTTCTAGCGTATACAATGAGCAGTTCTTC
CASSVSSVYNEQFF
>.|.|TRBV2|TRBJ2-5
TGTGCCAGCAAGGTGGGAGCGGGAGAGACCCAGTACTTC
CASKVGAGETQYF
>.|.|TRBV25-1|TRBJ1-1
TGTGCCAGCAGTGACGGGATTGAAGCTTTCTTT
CASSDGIEAFF
>.|TRBD1|TRBV7-9|TRBJ1-4
TGTGCCAGCAGCTTAGACTGGACAGGGGTTAATGAAAAACTGTTTTTT
CASSLDWTGVNEKLFF
>.|.|TRBV10-3|TRBJ2-7
TGTGCCATGGGAGACAGGACAGTCTCCTACGAGCAGTACTTC
CAMGDRTVSYEQYF
>.|TRBD2|TRBV6-5|TRBJ2-3
TGTGCCAGCAGTTCGACTAGCGGGAGAGATACGCAGTATTTT
CASSSTSGRDTQYF
>.|TRBD2|TRBV10-1|TRBJ2-7
TGCGCCAGCAGTGAGTCGGCTAGCGGGAGTTCCCACGAGCAGTACTTC
CASSESASGSSHEQYF
>.|TRBD1|TRBV18|TRBJ1-4
TGTGCCAGCTCACTTGCGACAGGGATTCGTGGTGCTAATGAAAAACTGTTTTTT
CASSLATGIRGANEKLFF
>few|TRBD2|TRBV3-1/TRBV3-2|TRBJ2-7
TGTGCCAGCAGCCAGGGAGGGCCTAGCGCGTTCTACGAGCAGTACTTC
CASSQGGPSAFYEQYF
>.|TRBD1|TRBV19|TRBJ2-7
TGTGCCAGTAGTGTTGACAGGGCGTCCTACGAGCAGTACTTC
CASSVDRASYEQYF
>.|.|TRBV7-9|TRBJ1-1
TGTGCCAGCAGCTTAGTCGAAGGGGGCACTGAAGCTTTCTTT
CASSLVEGGTEAFF
>few|.|TRBV7-9|TRBJ2-7
TGTGCCAGCAGCTTAGGGGTACGCGGAGACTACGAGCAGTACTTC
CASSLGVRGDYEQYF
>few|TRBD2|TRBV6-5|TRBJ2-1
TGTGCCAGCACCCGACTAGCGGGGTCCTACAATGAGCAGTTCTTC
CASTRLAGSYNEQFF
>.|.|TRBV5-1|TRBJ2-7
TGCGCCAGCAGCTTGGACAGGAGCTCCTACGAGCAGTACTTC
CASSLDRSSYEQYF
>once|.|TRBV7-9|TRBJ2-1
TGTGCCAGCAGCCCGGCCCTAGTAATTAGGAATGAGCAGTTCTTC
CASSPALVIRNEQFF
>.|.|TRBV6-2/TRBV6-3|TRBJ2-5
TGTGCCAGCAGTTATGTTAGAAAACAAGAGACCCAGTACTTC
CASSYVRKQETQYF
>.|.|TRBV11-3|TRBJ2-5
TGTGCCAGCAGCTTAGGAGGAGGGGAACCGGAGACCCAGTACTTC
CASSLGGGEPETQYF
>.|TRBD2|TRBV18|TRBJ2-3
TGTGCCAGCTCACCACCGGGACTAGTGGAGCGAGATACGCAGTATTTT
CASSPPGLVERDTQYF